The 23 T cell receptor beta chains presented below share a single source sample, sequenced in a study of blood T cell repertoires in COVID-19. Repertoires were generated with immunoSEQ multiplex PCR, while TCRdb's copy carries only in-frame clones and drops some. The table includes about 260,000 clones, 88% detected once. Specimen: peripheral blood. These TCRs come from a woman aged 70-85 years with COVID-19, enrolled during active disease.

The chain links TRBV6-5 to TRBJ1-2; 9 nucleotides agree with TRBD1. J gave up 7 bases and V 2 bases, and 2 bases lay outside the gene matches. The CDR3 spans 13 residues. Germline CDR1 is MNHEY and CDR2 is SVGAGI. CDR3 DNA sequence: TGTGCCAGCAGTTACGCACAGGGGGCTGGCTACACCTTC. Amino acids: CASSYAQGAGYTF.

The chain uses TRBV21-1 and TRBJ1-1. TRBV21-1 is tagged as a pseudogene. The CDR3 contains 16 residues. The CDR3 sequence is CASSSRPKAVNTEAFF. DNA of the CDR3: TGTGCCAGCAGCTCTCGCCCGAAGGCGGTTAACACTGAAGCTTTCTTT.

The V gene is TRBV27, the J gene TRBJ2-2, with D unclear. V was clipped by 1 base and J by 3 bases, with 12 bases between them. Per germline, CDR1 MNHEY and CDR2 SMNVEV (reference sequence). The CDR3 has 16 amino acids. This CDR3 is CASSLLRPIDTGELFF. CDR3 DNA: TGTGCCAGCAGTTTATTGCGGCCTATTGACACCGGGGAGCTGTTTTTT.

The chain recombines TRBV6-2 or TRBV6-3 with TRBJ2-7; TRBD1 matches at 10 bases. V trimming: 5 bases; J trimming: 2 bases; junction bases outside the gene matches: 6. There are 15 residues in the CDR3. Germline values: CDR1 MNHEY, CDR2 SVGEGT. This CDR3 is CASSRRDRGPYEQYF. In nucleotides, the CDR3 is TGTGCCAGCAGTCGCCGGGACAGGGGTCCCTACGAGCAGTACTTC.

The chain carries TRBV27 and TRBJ1-2; TRBD1 is a possible D gene (6 bases). Trimming left V 2 bases short and J 0 bases short, with 10 bases between. Germline CDR1 and CDR2: MNHEY and SMNVEV (reference sequence). The CDR3 extends over 15 amino acids. The CDR3 spells CASSLTQGSNYGYTF. In nucleotides, the CDR3 is TGTGCCAGCAGTTTAACACAGGGATCTAACTATGGCTACACCTTC.

The chain links TRBV5-1 to TRBJ1-3, with 7 bases identical to TRBD1. Germline loops: CDR1 SGHRS, CDR2 YFSETQ. The CDR3 loop spans 17 amino acids. V gave up 4 bases and J gave up 0 bases; unmatched junction bases: 10. The CDR3 sequence is CASSPLGQKNSGNTIYF. The DNA of the CDR3 is TGCGCCAGCAGCCCCCTGGGACAGAAAAACTCTGGAAACACCATATATTTT.

The V call is TRBV4-2, the J call TRBJ2-5; 9 bases align to TRBD2. The germline gives CDR1 LGHNA, CDR2 YNFKEQ. The CDR3 loop spans 15 amino acids. V was pared by 2 bases and J by 4 bases, with 5 bases of the junction left unmatched. The CDR3 sequence: CASSQPAGGSETQYF. The CDR3 DNA follows: TGTGCCAGCAGCCAACCAGCGGGAGGTTCAGAGACCCAGTACTTC.

The V gene is TRBV28, the J gene TRBJ2-5; tentatively, D is TRBD1 (6 bases). V lost 4 bases, J lost 4 bases, and 16 bases lay in between. Germline values: CDR1 MDHEN, CDR2 SYDVKM. The CDR3 totals 15 residues. CDR3 in amino acids: CASSSSGRGGETQYF. For the CDR3, the DNA is TGTGCCAGCAGTTCCTCCGGGCGAGGGGGAGAGACCCAGTACTTC. Variable domain in full (rest from reference TRBV28 and TRBJ2-5): DVKVTQSSRYLVKRTGEKVFLECVQDMDHENMFWYRQDPGLGLRLIYFSYDVKMKEKGDIPEGYSVSREKKERFSLILESASTNQTSMYLCASSSSGRGGETQYFGPGTRLLVL.

The chain combines TRBV18 with TRBJ2-5; D is uncertain. Germline CDR1 and CDR2: KGHSH and LQKENI. V was shortened by 0 bases and J by 5 bases, with 10 bases between the two germline ends. This CDR3 spans 14 amino acids. The CDR3 DNA is TGTGCCAGCTCACCACCTTCACAACCGGAGACCCAGTACTTC. Translated, it gives CASSPPSQPETQYF.

V usage is TRBV4-3 and J usage is TRBJ2-2; D is unresolved. The CDR3 contains 17 residues. Germline V gene sequence: CDR1 LGHNA, CDR2 YSLEER. The V gene lost 2 bases and the J gene lost 6 bases, with 19 bases spanning the gap. The CDR3 loop reads CASSQKIHSLLAGELFF. The CDR3 DNA reads TGCGCCAGCAGCCAAAAAATTCACTCCCTTCTTGCCGGGGAGCTGTTTTTT.

The rearrangement uses TRBV6-5 and TRBJ2-7, with D unresolved. The CDR3 is 16 amino acids. CDR1 is MNHEY, CDR2 SVGAGI, per germline. V lost 2 bases and J 2 bases, leaving 16 bases between the germline ends. CDR3 in DNA: TGTGCCAGCAGTTACGCAGGCCTACAAAAGCCCTACGAGCAGTACTTC. Translating it yields CASSYAGLQKPYEQYF.

This chain links TRBV28 with TRBJ2-7; 9 bases line up with TRBD1. CDR1 is MDHEN and CDR2 is SYDVKM in the germline V gene. The trim removed 6 bases at V and 6 bases at J, leaving 18 bases unmatched. This CDR3 comprises 17 residues. DNA of the CDR3: TGTGCCAGCAGGCGACTGGGACAGGGAGGGGGAAGGGTCGAGCAGTACTTC. Its protein product is CASRRLGQGGGRVEQYF.

This chain links TRBV19 with TRBJ2-1, with 14 bases identical to TRBD2. V was clipped by 8 bases and J by 10 bases; unmatched bases: 4. The CDR3 consists of 13 residues. CDR1 and CDR2 (germline): LNHDA, SQIVND (reference sequence). This chain's CDR3 is CASSGLAGGEQFF. The DNA of the CDR3 is TGTGCCAGTTCCGGACTAGCGGGAGGCGAGCAGTTCTTC.

The chain recombines TRBV2 with TRBJ1-5; TRBD1 agrees at 7 bases. Germline CDR1 SNHLY, CDR2 FYNNEI. V gave up 1 base and J gave up 0 bases; unmatched junction bases: 3. There are 16 residues in the CDR3. Written as DNA, the CDR3 is TGTGCCAGCAGTGAAGGCAGGGGGTATAGCAATCAGCCCCAGCATTTT. This codes for CASSEGRGYSNQPQHF.

This clone was recorded only once. The chain recombines TRBV19 with TRBJ1-1, with D possibly being TRBD1 (6 bases). This CDR3 has 13 amino acids. From germline, CDR1 is LNHDA and CDR2 SQIVND (reference sequence). The V gene lost 1 base and the J gene lost 3 bases, with 6 bases spanning the gap. CDR3 DNA: TGTGCCAGTAGTATAGCAGGGGACACTGAAGCTTTCTTT. Its translation: CASSIAGDTEAFF.

V gene TRBV7-2 combines with J gene TRBJ1-5, with 8 bases aligning to TRBD1. The CDR3 is 19 amino acids. With 1 base clipped from V and 7 bases from J, the junction kept 18 bases outside the gene matches. Germline V gene data show CDR1 as SGHTA and CDR2 as FQGNSA. CDR3 region: CASSLVWQGALLIEQPQHF. The CDR3 bases are TGTGCCAGCAGCTTAGTGTGGCAGGGGGCGCTTTTGATAGAGCAGCCCCAGCATTTT.

The chain joins TRBV5-5 to TRBJ1-1; 7 bases are shared with TRBD1. J lost 10 bases, V lost 0 bases, and 9 bases had no gene match. The CDR3 spans 14 residues. Germline V CDR1 and CDR2: SGHKS, YYEKEE (reference sequence). The CDR3 DNA is TGTGCCAGCAGCTTGGCCAGGGGGTCGGAATCAGCTTTCTTT. It encodes CASSLARGSESAFF.

The chain is built from TRBV28 and TRBJ1-5; D not certain. CDR3 length: 16 residues. Trimming stripped 6 bases from V and 1 base from J, with 16 bases between. Germline assignment: CDR1 MDHEN and CDR2 SYDVKM. The CDR3 sequence: CASSSRPGMSNQPQHF. Here the CDR3 DNA reads TGTGCCAGCAGCTCACGCCCGGGTATGAGCAATCAGCCCCAGCATTTT.

The chain employs TRBV6-6 and TRBJ1-5; D ambiguous. Germline lookup yields CDR1 MNHNY and CDR2 SVGAGI (reference sequence). The V end was cut by 8 bases, the J end by 0 bases, with 14 bases between. CDR3 length equals 15 residues. The CDR3 loop is CASHSTDDSNQPQHF. CDR3 in DNA: TGTGCCAGCCATTCAACAGACGATAGCAATCAGCCCCAGCATTTT.

In regard to this clone: This CDR3 is also generated by other DNA sequences in the sample. The CDR3 loop is CASSPTGVSNQPQHF. CDR3 DNA sequence: TGTGCCAGCTCACCAACAGGGGTGAGCAATCAGCCCCAGCATTTT. The chain uses TRBV18 and TRBJ1-5; 7 bases line up with TRBD1. This CDR3 has 15 residues. The J segment lost 1 base and the V segment lost 2 bases, leaving 2 bases of the junction unmatched. Germline CDR1 is KGHSH and CDR2 is LQKENI.

The chain recombines TRBV30 with TRBJ1-6; the match to TRBD1 covers 7 bases. This CDR3 has 12 amino acids. J lost 13 bases, V lost 2 bases, and 5 bases had no gene match. The V gene's germline CDR1 is GTSNPN and CDR2 SVGIG (reference sequence). In nucleotides, the CDR3 is TGTGCCTGGAGTCATACAGGGGTCCCCCTCCACTTT. Protein product: CAWSHTGVPLHF.

The chain uses TRBV6-6 and TRBJ2-5; TRBD2 matches at 7 bases. V dropped 2 bases and J dropped 5; count of bases not matched to a gene: 5. The CDR3 runs 14 residues. Germline lookup yields CDR1 MNHNY and CDR2 SVGAGI (reference sequence). CDR3 in DNA: TGTGCCAGCAGTTACAAAGTGCGGGGGGAGACCCAGTACTTC. Its protein is CASSYKVRGETQYF.

The V call is TRBV28, the J call TRBJ2-7; 10 bases align to TRBD2. This CDR3 contains 15 residues. The V gene's germline CDR1 is MDHEN and CDR2 SYDVKM. V shed 3 bases, J shed 7 bases, and the junction held 9 bases outside the gene matches. The CDR3 DNA follows: TGTGCCAGCAGTTTCCATCTAGCGGGAGTCTGGGAGCAGTACTTC. It codes for CASSFHLAGVWEQYF. The full variable domain, in which reference TRBV28 and TRBJ2-7 provide the parts outside the CDR3, is DVKVTQSSRYLVKRTGEKVFLECVQDMDHENMFWYRQDPGLGLRLIYFSYDVKMKEKGDIPEGYSVSREKKERFSLILESASTNQTSMYLCASSFHLAGVWEQYFGPGTRLTVT.